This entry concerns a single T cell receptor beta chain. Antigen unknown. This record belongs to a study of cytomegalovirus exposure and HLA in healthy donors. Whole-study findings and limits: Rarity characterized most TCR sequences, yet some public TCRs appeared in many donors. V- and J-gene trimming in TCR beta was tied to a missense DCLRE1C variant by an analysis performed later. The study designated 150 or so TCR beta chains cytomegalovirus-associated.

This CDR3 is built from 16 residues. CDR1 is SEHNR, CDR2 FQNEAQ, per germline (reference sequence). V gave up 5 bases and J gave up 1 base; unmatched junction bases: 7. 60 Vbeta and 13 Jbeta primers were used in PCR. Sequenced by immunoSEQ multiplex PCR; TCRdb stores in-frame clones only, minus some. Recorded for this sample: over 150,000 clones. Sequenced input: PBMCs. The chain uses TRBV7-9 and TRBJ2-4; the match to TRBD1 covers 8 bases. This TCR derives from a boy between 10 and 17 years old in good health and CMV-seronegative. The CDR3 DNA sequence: TGTGCCAGCAGCCTGGGACAGGAGGCGGCCAAAAACATTCAGTACTTC. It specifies CASSLGQEAAKNIQYF.